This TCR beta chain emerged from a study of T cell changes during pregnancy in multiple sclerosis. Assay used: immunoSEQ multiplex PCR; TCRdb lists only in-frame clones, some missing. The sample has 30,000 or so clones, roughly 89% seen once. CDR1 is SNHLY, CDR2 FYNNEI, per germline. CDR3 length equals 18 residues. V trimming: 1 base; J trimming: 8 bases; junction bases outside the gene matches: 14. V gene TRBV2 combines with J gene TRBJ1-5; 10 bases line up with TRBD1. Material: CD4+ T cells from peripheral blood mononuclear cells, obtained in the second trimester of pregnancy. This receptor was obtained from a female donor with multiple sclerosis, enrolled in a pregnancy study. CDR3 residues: CASSEGYIGDRGYEPQHF. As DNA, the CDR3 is TGTGCCAGCAGTGAAGGGTATATCGGGGACAGGGGCTACGAGCCCCAGCATTTT.